Each of the 31 T cell receptor beta chains below was sequenced from the same sample in a study of radiotherapy plus CTLA-4 blockade in lung cancer. The protocol was immunoSEQ multiplex PCR, while the TCRdb copy is restricted to in-frame clones and leaves out a portion. The profile covers around 100,000 clones, with roughly 74% appearing a single time and about 3% taken by the ten largest. The sample in question was peripheral blood, obtained from a patient treated with radiotherapy plus ipilimumab. These receptors originate from a human donor with non-small cell lung cancer who had a partial response to radiotherapy plus ipilimumab. Some clones in this sample may be carry-over from other donors' samples.

The chain's CDR3 is CSASGGNEQFF. DNA for the CDR3: TGCAGTGCCTCAGGGGGAAATGAGCAGTTCTTC. The rearrangement joins TRBV20-1 to TRBJ2-1; 7 bases align to TRBD1. The CDR3 extends over 11 amino acids. Germline CDR1 and CDR2: DFQATT and SNEGSKA (reference sequence). V dropped 6 bases and J dropped 7; count of bases not matched to a gene: 3.

A word on this clone: A read error may produce the germline difference seen at one junction end. This chain connects TRBV7-2 to TRBJ2-2; tentative D call: TRBD2 (7 bases). This CDR3 has 14 amino acids. Per germline, CDR1 SGHTA and CDR2 FQGNSA. The CDR3 protein is CASSPMLLGGVEVF. The DNA of the CDR3 is TGTGCCAGCAGCCCTATGTTATTAGGGGGGGTAGAGGTTTTT.

The chain combines TRBV5-1 with TRBJ2-1, with a possible D match to TRBD1 (6 bases). CDR3 size: 14 residues. In germline, CDR1 is SGHRS, CDR2 YFSETQ. V gave up 5 bases and J gave up 0 bases, with 9 bases separating them. This chain's CDR3 is CASRGGSSYNEQFF. The CDR3 DNA is TGCGCCAGCAGAGGGGGAAGCTCCTACAATGAGCAGTTCTTC. The whole variable domain, filled in from reference TRBV5-1 and TRBJ2-1, reads KAGVTQTPRYLIKTRGQQVTLSCSPISGHRSVSWYQQTPGQGLQFLFEYFSETQRNKGNFPGRFSGRQFSNSRSEMNVSTLELGDSALYLCASRGGSSYNEQFFGPGTRLTVL.

The genes are TRBV6-6 and TRBJ2-4; D possibly corresponds to TRBD1 (5 bases). The germline V gene encodes CDR1 MNHNY and CDR2 SVGAGI (reference sequence). The CDR3 runs 15 residues. V gave up 0 bases and J gave up 6 bases, with 12 bases separating them. In DNA, the CDR3 is TGTGCCAGCAGTTACTCGTTCAGGGATGCAAACATTCAGTACTTC. Its protein is CASSYSFRDANIQYF.

CDR3 region: CASSAGQDHGYTF. CDR3 bases: TGTGCCAGCAGCGCGGGACAGGACCATGGCTACACCTTC. The J gene is TRBJ1-2, the V gene TRBV6-4, with 8 positions matching TRBD1. V trimming: 6 bases; J trimming: 6 bases; junction bases outside the gene matches: 6. Germline V gene lookup returns CDR1 MRHNA and CDR2 SNTAGT. The length of the CDR3 is 13 residues.

This clone was detected only a few times. The rearrangement uses TRBV10-2 and TRBJ1-1, with TRBD1 as a possible D gene (5 bases). Germline V CDR1 and CDR2: WSHSY, SAAADI. V was trimmed by 8 bases and J by 4 bases, leaving 8 bases between them. This CDR3 region has 11 residues. Here the CDR3 reads CASGGTTEAFF. In DNA form, the CDR3 reads TGCGCCAGCGGAGGGACCACTGAAGCTTTCTTT.

The V and J genes are TRBV28 and TRBJ2-2; 16 bases fit TRBD2. Germline CDR1 and CDR2: MDHEN and SYDVKM. The CDR3 spans 17 residues. Trimming cost V 6 bases and J 3 bases; bases outside gene matches: 4. This CDR3 is CASRGTSGGAHTGELFF. The CDR3 DNA reads as TGTGCCAGCAGGGGGACTAGCGGGGGGGCCCACACCGGGGAGCTGTTTTTT.

A single count supports this clone. This chain connects TRBV19 to TRBJ2-1; 13 nucleotides line up with TRBD2. The CDR3 extends over 16 amino acids. Germline assignment: CDR1 LNHDA and CDR2 SQIVND (reference sequence). V was clipped by 4 bases and J by 5 bases; unmatched bases: 5. CDR3 sequence (DNA): TGTGCCAGTAGTACAGCGACTAGCGGGAGGAACAATGAGCAGTTCTTC. Translated: CASSTATSGRNNEQFF.

For the CDR3, the DNA is TGTGCCAGCGCCCCGTGGGAGCTCAACTATGGCTACACCTTC. It specifies CASAPWELNYGYTF. The gene calls are TRBV5-8 and TRBJ1-2; D gene unclear. The V end was cut by 7 bases, the J end by 2 bases, with 15 bases between. This CDR3 has 14 amino acids. Germline values: CDR1 SGHTS, CDR2 YDEGEE.

Note on this clone: Its ends do not fully match the called genes, so a read error is possible. The chain carries TRBV2 and TRBJ1-5; D perhaps matches TRBD1 (6 bases). CDR1 is SNHLY, CDR2 FYNNEI, per germline. CDR3 length: 13 residues. This chain's CDR3 is CAGRGGAHQPQHF. The CDR3, as DNA: TGTGCCGGCAGAGGGGGGGCCCATCAGCCCCAGCATTTT.

This chain uses TRBV7-8 with TRBJ2-1; no clear D gene. CDR3 length: 12 amino acids. Trimming removed 3 bases at V and 8 bases at J, with 8 bases between. CDR1 is SGHVS and CDR2 is FQNEAQ in the germline V gene. The CDR3 spells CASSFLYDEQFF. CDR3 nucleotide sequence: TGTGCCAGCAGCTTCCTCTATGATGAGCAGTTCTTC.

The genes are TRBV2 and TRBJ2-1; 11 nucleotides match TRBD2. Germline lookup yields CDR1 SNHLY and CDR2 FYNNEI. V was clipped by 3 bases and J by 4 bases; unmatched bases: 2. The CDR3 consists of 15 residues. The CDR3 is CASSDASGGYNEQFF. The CDR3 DNA reads TGTGCCAGCAGTGACGCTAGCGGGGGGTACAATGAGCAGTTCTTC.

The V and J genes are TRBV18 and TRBJ2-7; D not resolved. Germline loops: CDR1 KGHSH, CDR2 LQKENI. The CDR3 is made up of 14 amino acids. With 3 bases removed from V and 3 bases from J, the gap between germline ends came to 12 bases. Here the CDR3 DNA reads TGTGCCAGCTCACCGGCCCCCGGAGACTACGAGCAGTACTTC. Its translation is CASSPAPGDYEQYF.

The chain recombines TRBV5-6 with TRBJ2-7; D not certain. This CDR3 is built from 13 residues. CDR1 and CDR2 (germline): SGHDT, YYEEEE. V dropped 4 bases and J dropped 7 bases, with 15 bases sitting between them. CDR3: CASSILPAGEQYF. CDR3 coding DNA: TGTGCCAGCAGCATTCTTCCGGCAGGAGAGCAGTACTTC.

This clone turned up a few times. J is TRBJ2-5 and V is TRBV28; no clear D gene. The CDR3 covers 16 residues. Germline V gene sequence: CDR1 MDHEN, CDR2 SYDVKM. The germline V and J ends were trimmed by 5 bases and 4 bases, with 20 bases remaining between them. The CDR3 coding sequence is TGTGCCAGCAGTCCCCGAGGTATATTAGACGGAGAGACCCAGTACTTC. Amino acid sequence: CASSPRGILDGETQYF.

This chain uses TRBV9 with TRBJ2-5; D might be TRBD2 (6 bases). V lost 4 bases, J lost 2 bases, and 12 bases lay in between. This CDR3 is 14 amino acids long. The germline V gene has CDR1 SGDLS and CDR2 YYNGEE. DNA for the CDR3: TGTGCCAGCAGCCTCCCGGGGAGGCAAGAGACCCAGTACTTC. It is translated as CASSLPGRQETQYF. The variable domain in full, completed from reference TRBV9 and TRBJ2-5, reads DSGVTQTPKHLITATGQRVTLRCSPRSGDLSVYWYQQSLDQGLQFLIQYYNGEERAKGNILERFSAQQFPDLHSELNLSSLELGDSALYFCASSLPGRQETQYFGPGTRLLVL.

The chain links TRBV5-1 to TRBJ2-1, with TRBD1 matching 8 bases. The germline V gene has CDR1 SGHRS and CDR2 YFSETQ. This CDR3 contains 15 residues. With 1 base clipped from V and 3 bases from J, the junction kept 3 bases outside the gene matches. CDR3 nucleotide sequence: TGCGCCAGCAGCTTGCTGGGACAGGACTACAATGAGCAGTTCTTC. Its translation: CASSLLGQDYNEQFF.

This clone was seen a handful of times. The V and J genes are TRBV4-2 and TRBJ2-5, with unresolved D. The CDR3 covers 13 residues. The V and J ends lost 5 bases and 0 bases respectively, with 7 bases between them. Germline CDR1 and CDR2: LGHNA and YNFKEQ. Here the CDR3 DNA reads TGTGCCAGCAGCAAGGCGGACCAAGAGACCCAGTACTTC. This gives the protein CASSKADQETQYF.

By share, this clone counts as medium-sized (0.01 to 0.1%). The rearrangement uses TRBV15 and TRBJ2-7; D is possibly TRBD1 (6 bases). Germline assignment: CDR1 LNHNV and CDR2 YYDKDF (reference sequence). CDR3 length: 14 amino acids. Trimming shortened V by 3 bases and J by 5 bases, and 14 bases separated the two germline ends. The CDR3 protein is CATSRRRGGDEQYF. The CDR3 DNA follows: TGTGCCACCAGCAGGCGGCGAGGGGGAGACGAGCAGTACTTC.

This chain links TRBV4-3 with TRBJ1-2, with a weak D call TRBD1 (5 bases). Per the germline V gene, CDR1 is LGHNA and CDR2 is YSLEER. V was trimmed by 0 bases and J by 6 bases, leaving 11 bases between them. The CDR3 length is 14 residues. The CDR3 DNA sequence: TGCGCCAGCAGCCAAGAGGGGCGAGCCGATGGCTACACCTTC. Translating gives CASSQEGRADGYTF.

The chain couples TRBV27 to TRBJ2-7, with D unclear. This CDR3 is 13 amino acids long. The ends were cut back, 9 bases at V and 2 bases at J, with 14 bases in the middle. CDR1 and CDR2 (germline): MNHEY, SMNVEV (reference sequence). CDR3 in amino acids: CASIDLLTYEQYF. The CDR3 bases are TGTGCCAGTATAGACTTGCTGACCTACGAGCAGTACTTC.

CDR3 DNA: TGCAGCGTTCGAGCGGGACAGGGGCGAGACGAGCAGTACTTC. Translated, it gives CSVRAGQGRDEQYF. The J gene is TRBJ2-7, the V gene TRBV29-1; 10 positions match TRBD1. The length of the CDR3 is 14 residues. Trimming at V came to 5 bases and at J to 5 bases, leaving 9 bases not matched to a gene. The germline CDR1 and CDR2 sequences are SQVTM and ANQGSEA.

This clone showed up just a few times. J is TRBJ2-7 and V is TRBV29-1, with D perhaps TRBD2 (6 bases). This CDR3 contains 15 residues. Germline values: CDR1 SQVTM, CDR2 ANQGSEA. Trimming took off 3 bases at V and 0 bases at J, with 15 bases between the two ends. CDR3 DNA sequence: TGCAGCGTTGAGGGGGAGGACGGCTACTCCTACGAGCAGTACTTC. Translated, it gives CSVEGEDGYSYEQYF.

This rearrangement joins TRBV5-4 to TRBJ2-1, with D possibly TRBD1 on 6 matching bases. Germline CDR1 reads SGHNT; CDR2 reads YYREEE (reference sequence). CDR3 length: 13 residues. Trimming shortened V by 6 bases and J by 4 bases, and 11 bases separated the two germline ends. In DNA, the CDR3 is TGTGCCAGCACCCAGGGGTTTTACAATGAGCAGTTCTTC. This gives the protein CASTQGFYNEQFF. The variable domain in full, with the rest retrieved from reference TRBV5-4 and TRBJ2-1, is ETGVTQSPTHLIKTRGQQVTLRCSSQSGHNTVSWYQQALGQGPQFIFQYYREEENGRGNFPPRFSGLQFPNYSSELNVNALELDDSALYLCASTQGFYNEQFFGPGTRLTVL.

The rearrangement uses TRBV4-3 and TRBJ2-3; 10 bases match TRBD2. The CDR3 is 20 amino acids. CDR1 and CDR2 from the germline V gene are LGHNA and YSLEER. V lost 1 base, J lost 1 base, and 14 bases stayed unmatched. The CDR3 region has the DNA TGCGCCAGCAGCCAAGGCCCTAGCGGGGGTCCCGCTTCGGGCACAGATACGCAGTATTTT. Its protein product is CASSQGPSGGPASGTDTQYF.

This clone appeared many times. The chain recombines TRBV20-1 with TRBJ2-1; D is unclear. Trimming pared 3 bases from V and 12 bases from J, leaving 12 bases between. This CDR3 comprises 11 residues. The germline V gene encodes CDR1 DFQATT and CDR2 SNEGSKA (reference sequence). The CDR3: CSASPQTSQFF. CDR3 sequence (DNA): TGCAGTGCTAGTCCGCAGACATCGCAGTTCTTC.

The rearrangement uses TRBV5-6 and TRBJ2-5; 7 positions match TRBD2. V dropped 2 bases and J dropped 2; count of bases not matched to a gene: 6. This CDR3 has 15 residues. Germline lookup yields CDR1 SGHDT and CDR2 YYEEEE. The CDR3 DNA reads TGTGCCAGCAGCTTAGGCCTCGGGAGGCAAGAGACCCAGTACTTC. This translates into CASSLGLGRQETQYF. Full variable domain (outside the CDR3, taken from reference TRBV5-6 and TRBJ2-5): DAGVTQSPTHLIKTRGQQVTLRCSPKSGHDTVSWYQQALGQGPQFIFQYYEEEERQRGNFPDRFSGHQFPNYSSELNVNALLLGDSALYLCASSLGLGRQETQYFGPGTRLLVL.

The CDR3 DNA is TGTGCCAGCAGCTTAACCGTGACAGGGGCCTGGAGGGCTAATGAAAAACTGTTTTTT. Its translation: CASSLTVTGAWRANEKLFF. The rearrangement links TRBV7-8 to TRBJ1-4, with TRBD1 identical over 8 bases. CDR3 size: 19 residues. Trimming cost V 2 bases and J 3 bases; bases outside gene matches: 14. Germline lookup yields CDR1 SGHVS and CDR2 FQNEAQ.

The V and J genes are TRBV28 and TRBJ1-5, with a weak D call TRBD1 (5 bases). This CDR3 contains 17 residues. With 8 bases removed from V and 5 bases from J, the gap between germline ends came to 25 bases. Germline-derived CDR1 and CDR2 are MDHEN and SYDVKM. The CDR3 nucleotides are TGTGCCAGCCAAAACGCCGCCGTGGGGCCCTCTTATCAGCCCCAGCATTTT. Translated: CASQNAAVGPSYQPQHF.

The chain links TRBV7-6 to TRBJ2-7; 12 positions match TRBD2. The V gene end was trimmed by 4 bases and the J gene end by 3 bases; junction bases not matched to a gene: 1. CDR3 length: 14 amino acids. Germline assignment: CDR1 SGHVS and CDR2 FNYEAQ. The CDR3: CASSSTSGSYEQYF. The CDR3 region has the DNA TGTGCCAGCAGCTCGACTAGCGGGAGCTACGAGCAGTACTTC.

The CDR3 region is CASSLEGSGTYEQYF. CDR3 nucleotide sequence: TGTGCCAGCAGCTTAGAGGGTAGCGGGACCTACGAGCAGTACTTC. The rearrangement links TRBV7-9 to TRBJ2-5; 8 bases line up with TRBD2. The J call may be wrong; the DNA end is better matched by TRBJ2-7. CDR3 length: 15 amino acids. Germline V gene sequence: CDR1 SEHNR, CDR2 FQNEAQ (reference sequence).